This TCR beta chain was recorded in a study of beta chain features in type 1 diabetes. For the study at large: All samples yielded roughly 100,000,000 examined sorted cells.

Study results and caveats: Naive, central memory and Treg TCRB repertoires seemed to resemble each other more closely in patients than they did in healthy donors. Significant though moderate, a shortening of TCRB CDR3s appeared in all four CD4+ subsets of Type 1 diabetes patients.

The CDR3 spans 15 residues. Germline CDR1 and CDR2: SEHNR and FQNEAQ (reference sequence). With 1 base removed from V and 5 bases from J, the gap between germline ends came to 14 bases. Expressed TCRB transcripts were sequenced, since all the RNA that had been isolated was reverse transcribed. Generated by immunoSEQ multiplex PCR, the TCRdb table keeps only in-frame clones and is missing some. The sample yields 500,000 to 700,000 clones, around 15% seen once. On this clone itself: Antigen specificity is unknown.

Post-sort purity exceeded 95% for all sorted populations. The receptor was isolated from a man aged 18 to 35 in good health. The chain employs TRBV7-9 and TRBJ2-5; D may be TRBD1 (6 bases). Sequences were obtained from naive CD4+ T cells from blood. DNA for the CDR3: TGTGCCAGCAGCTTAGGGCAACAGGGAAGGGAGACCCAGTACTTC. Amino acids: CASSLGQQGRETQYF.